Listed below are T cell receptor beta chains from one sample, sequenced in a study of control samples from healthy donors and cancer patients. Here immunoSEQ multiplex PCR was the method, and the copy in TCRdb shows in-frame clones only, minus some. The table has over 85,000 clones, 92% seen once. Input material: blood. These receptors all stem from a woman between 18 and 29 years old in good health. Each CDR3 is given with its conserved first and last residue. A D gene is named only where the DNA matches it firmly. Clone size appears in some rows only: once, few, many, or a class for an expanded clone.

j_call: TRBJ2-7; d_call: NA; v_call: TRBV7-9; clone_size: NA; cdr3_nt: TGTGCCAGCAGCTTAGTAGGGGCTGCGGGCGAGCAGTACTTC; cdr3_aa: CASSLVGAAGEQYF
j_call: TRBJ2-1; d_call: NA; v_call: TRBV4-2; clone_size: NA; cdr3_nt: TGTGCCAGCAGCCAAGAAGGGGGGAGCTCCTACAATGAGCAGTTCTTC; cdr3_aa: CASSQEGGSSYNEQFF
j_call: TRBJ2-1; d_call: TRBD2; v_call: TRBV11-3; clone_size: NA; cdr3_nt: TGTGCCAGCAGCCGGGAAGCGCTCGGGGGGACGGGCAATGAGCAGTTCTTC; cdr3_aa: CASSREALGGTGNEQFF
j_call: TRBJ2-6; d_call: TRBD1; v_call: TRBV9; clone_size: NA; cdr3_nt: TGTGCCAGCAGCGCGGACAGGCCACGCTCTGGGGCCAACGTCCTGACTTTC; cdr3_aa: CASSADRPRSGANVLTF
j_call: TRBJ1-1; d_call: NA; v_call: TRBV10-3; clone_size: once; cdr3_nt: TGTGCCATCAGTGGGAAGGGTGGGAACACTGAAGCTTTCTTT; cdr3_aa: CAISGKGGNTEAFF
j_call: TRBJ1-2; d_call: NA; v_call: TRBV7-6; clone_size: NA; cdr3_nt: TGTGCCAACTTGACATCAGAATCGCAAGCCTATGGCTACACCTTC; cdr3_aa: CANLTSESQAYGYTF
j_call: TRBJ2-5; d_call: NA; v_call: TRBV3-1/TRBV3-2; clone_size: once; cdr3_nt: TGTGCCAGCAGCCAAGTCCCAGGGTTCGAGACCCAGTACTTC; cdr3_aa: CASSQVPGFETQYF
j_call: TRBJ2-5; d_call: TRBD2; v_call: TRBV3-1/TRBV3-2; clone_size: NA; cdr3_nt: TGTGCCAGCAGCCAAATATGGGGTAGCGGGGAACAAGAGACCCAGTACTTC; cdr3_aa: CASSQIWGSGEQETQYF
j_call: TRBJ1-1; d_call: NA; v_call: TRBV7-9; clone_size: NA; cdr3_nt: TGTGCCAGCAGCTTACTTGGGGGGTTCGGCTCTGAAGCTTTCTTT; cdr3_aa: CASSLLGGFGSEAFF
j_call: TRBJ1-2; d_call: NA; v_call: TRBV7-8; clone_size: NA; cdr3_nt: TGTGCCAGCAGCTTAGACCTAGACAGCTCCTATGGCTACACCTTC; cdr3_aa: CASSLDLDSSYGYTF
j_call: TRBJ1-2; d_call: NA; v_call: TRBV2; clone_size: NA; cdr3_nt: TGTGCCAGTCGCCCCCCAGGACTGGGGGGGACCTATGGCTACACCTTC; cdr3_aa: CASRPPGLGGTYGYTF
j_call: TRBJ1-1; d_call: TRBD1; v_call: TRBV6-2/TRBV6-3; clone_size: NA; cdr3_nt: TGTGCCAGCAGTTACTTGACAGGGTTGAACACTGAAGCTTTCTTT; cdr3_aa: CASSYLTGLNTEAFF
j_call: TRBJ1-1; d_call: TRBD1; v_call: TRBV19; clone_size: NA; cdr3_nt: TGTGCCAGTAGTAGGGGGACAGGGACCATGAACACTGAAGCTTTCTTT; cdr3_aa: CASSRGTGTMNTEAFF
j_call: TRBJ1-2; d_call: TRBD1; v_call: TRBV5-4; clone_size: NA; cdr3_nt: TGTGCCAGCAGCTTGACAGGGGTCCCTCCAGATGGCTACACCTTC; cdr3_aa: CASSLTGVPPDGYTF
j_call: TRBJ2-7; d_call: NA; v_call: TRBV5-1; clone_size: NA; cdr3_nt: TGCGCCAGCAGCGCCATCTCCTACGAGCAGTACTTC; cdr3_aa: CASSAISYEQYF
j_call: TRBJ2-7; d_call: NA; v_call: TRBV6-5; clone_size: NA; cdr3_nt: TGTGCCAGCAGTCCATCCTTCTACGAGCAGTACTTC; cdr3_aa: CASSPSFYEQYF
j_call: TRBJ2-5; d_call: TRBD2; v_call: TRBV10-2; clone_size: once; cdr3_nt: TGCGCCATCTCCCGACTCGACCGACTAGCCGAAGAAGAGACCCAGTACTTC; cdr3_aa: CAISRLDRLAEEETQYF
j_call: TRBJ1-4; d_call: NA; v_call: TRBV2; clone_size: NA; cdr3_nt: TGTGCCAGCATGGGGACGGGGAATGAAAAACTGTTTTTT; cdr3_aa: CASMGTGNEKLFF
j_call: TRBJ1-6; d_call: NA; v_call: TRBV19; clone_size: few; cdr3_nt: TGTGCCACCTCCCTCTCTACTAATTCACCCCTCCACTTT; cdr3_aa: CATSLSTNSPLHF
j_call: TRBJ2-7; d_call: NA; v_call: TRBV30; clone_size: NA; cdr3_nt: TGTGCCTGCCGGACGCTCGGAGTGATGGAGCAGTACTTC; cdr3_aa: CACRTLGVMEQYF
j_call: TRBJ2-1; d_call: TRBD1; v_call: TRBV24-1; clone_size: NA; cdr3_nt: TGTGCCACCAGTGACCCGTCGGGGACAGGGAAGCCGCAAGAGCAGTTCTTC; cdr3_aa: CATSDPSGTGKPQEQFF
j_call: TRBJ1-2; d_call: NA; v_call: TRBV6-6; clone_size: NA; cdr3_nt: TGTGCCAGCATTGAGGGGGGGTACGATGGCTACACCTTC; cdr3_aa: CASIEGGYDGYTF
j_call: TRBJ2-2; d_call: NA; v_call: TRBV3-1/TRBV3-2; clone_size: once; cdr3_nt: TGTGCCAGCAGCCCGGGACTGGACCCCGGGGAGCTGTTTTTT; cdr3_aa: CASSPGLDPGELFF
j_call: TRBJ1-2; d_call: NA; v_call: TRBV5-6; clone_size: NA; cdr3_nt: TGTGCCAGCACTCACGACAACTATGGCTACACCTTC; cdr3_aa: CASTHDNYGYTF
j_call: TRBJ2-2; d_call: NA; v_call: TRBV4-1; clone_size: NA; cdr3_nt: TGCGCCAGCAGCCAAGTCTCACGGAGCGGGGGGGAGCTGTTTTTT; cdr3_aa: CASSQVSRSGGELFF
j_call: TRBJ1-2; d_call: NA; v_call: TRBV5-1; clone_size: NA; cdr3_nt: TGCGCCAGCAGCCCCATCAGGGTAGCCTATGGCTACACCTTC; cdr3_aa: CASSPIRVAYGYTF
j_call: TRBJ2-1; d_call: NA; v_call: TRBV20-1; clone_size: NA; cdr3_nt: TGCAGTGCTAGTGGAACGGGGACATGGAATGAGCAGTTCTTC; cdr3_aa: CSASGTGTWNEQFF
j_call: TRBJ1-1; d_call: NA; v_call: TRBV9; clone_size: few; cdr3_nt: TGTGCCAGCAGCGTAGTTGAGAGGAACACTGAAGCTTTCTTT; cdr3_aa: CASSVVERNTEAFF
j_call: TRBJ2-3; d_call: NA; v_call: TRBV5-4; clone_size: NA; cdr3_nt: TGTGCCAGCAGCTTGGTAGGGTTTGGCACAGATACGCAGTATTTT; cdr3_aa: CASSLVGFGTDTQYF
j_call: TRBJ1-5; d_call: TRBD1; v_call: TRBV12-5; clone_size: few; cdr3_nt: TGTGCTAGTGGCCCTGGGACAGGACAATATCAGCCCCAGCATTTT; cdr3_aa: CASGPGTGQYQPQHF